The clone carrying this TCR beta chain was picked up many times. Its antigen is as yet unknown. V was clipped by 0 bases and J by 11 bases, with 16 bases between them. The CDR3 is 14 residues long. Germline CDR1 and CDR2: SGHTA and FQGTGA. The sample comes from a study of T cells in Graves' hyperthyroidism and ophthalmopathy. Researchers barred patients who had uncontrolled infection, other autoimmune disease, pregnancy or lactation. The PBMCs were sourced from fresh peripheral blood (10 ml). The investigators amplified TCR beta CDR3 regions from RNA transcripts. A first-round RT-PCR of the TCR CDR3 used the HTBI primer set. In TCRdb, the multiplex PCR reads were re-called with MiXCR into one record per CDR3 protein. Of 550,000 to 700,000 distinct CDR3 sequences listed, about 15% are singletons. The study's findings and limits: Separating ophthalmopathy from stable hyperthyroidism was achieved by a 13 V-J model. Ophthalmopathy was identified by the model a median 6.5 months ahead of onset.

This chain joins TRBV7-3 and TRBJ1-1; D is perhaps TRBD1 (5 bases). Specimen: blood. This TCR derives from a woman in her forties with Graves' ophthalmopathy. CDR3 sequence reads: CASSLTHRGQEAFF. In nucleotides, the CDR3 is TGTGCCAGCAGCTTAACTCACCGGGGCCAAGAGGCTTTCTTT.